One and the same sample provided the 27 T cell receptor beta chains below, sequenced in a study of shared clonotypes between healthy human individuals. Sequenced by immunoSEQ multiplex PCR; TCRdb stores in-frame clones only, minus some. The repertoire holds around 1,900,000 clones, with around 93% as singletons. CD45RO-negative CD8 cells positively selected for CCR7 made up the naive population, which excluded terminally differentiated effector memory CD45RA+ cells. Sequencing used naive CD8+ T cells from PBMCs. The receptors originated from a man aged 18 to 29 in good health. Some clones in this sample may be carry-over from other donors' samples.

The genes are TRBV11-2 and TRBJ1-4, with 10 bases fitting TRBD1. Trimming removed 1 base from V and 2 bases from J; junction bases left unmatched: 4. CDR3 length equals 17 residues. Per germline, CDR1 SGHAT and CDR2 FQNNGV. The CDR3 region has the DNA TGTGCCAGCAGCTTAGCGGTGACAGGGGGCACTAATGAAAAACTGTTTTTT. It specifies CASSLAVTGGTNEKLFF.

The gene calls are TRBV5-6 and TRBJ1-2; no clear D. CDR1 is SGHDT and CDR2 is YYEEEE in the germline V gene. V gave up 2 bases and J gave up 3 bases, with 17 bases separating them. This CDR3 has 16 amino acids. The DNA for the CDR3 is TGTGCCAGCAGCTTCGGGCACGACAACCGGGACTATGGCTACACCTTC. This sequence encodes CASSFGHDNRDYGYTF.

The V call is TRBV10-1, the J call TRBJ1-1; TRBD1 might be the D (5 bases). This CDR3 is built from 13 residues. V was clipped by 10 bases and J by 6 bases, with 18 bases between them. Germline V gene lookup returns CDR1 WNHNN and CDR2 SYGVQD (reference sequence). For the CDR3, the DNA is TGCGCCACCCGGGAAACTTGGGACGCTGAAGCTTTCTTT. Translating it yields CATRETWDAEAFF.

In the case of this clone: This sample includes further DNA sequences coding for the same CDR3. The chain couples TRBV27 to TRBJ1-5; D is unresolved. The CDR3 runs 13 residues. V lost 1 base, J lost 4 bases, and 5 bases lay in between. Germline lookup yields CDR1 MNHEY and CDR2 SMNVEV (reference sequence). The DNA for the CDR3 is TGTGCCAGCAGTTTATGGGAGAATCAGCCCCAGCATTTT. Translated: CASSLWENQPQHF.

The genes are TRBV14 and TRBJ1-1; no clear D. The CDR3 extends over 13 amino acids. Germline V gene sequence: CDR1 SGHDN, CDR2 FVKESK. Trimming cost V 5 bases and J 1 base, with 8 bases left between them. CDR3 in amino acids: CASSSAKNTEAFF. The CDR3, as DNA: TGTGCCAGCAGCTCAGCAAAGAACACTGAAGCTTTCTTT.

The chain combines TRBV18 with TRBJ1-4; D is possibly TRBD1 (5 bases). V was trimmed by 4 bases and J by 8 bases, leaving 8 bases between them. There are 12 residues in the CDR3. Germline V gene lookup returns CDR1 KGHSH and CDR2 LQKENI. The CDR3 region has the DNA TGTGCCAGCTCACACCCAGGGGAAAAACTGTTTTTT. This sequence encodes CASSHPGEKLFF.

The chain has TRBV30 and TRBJ1-2; D gene uncertain. CDR1 and CDR2 from the germline V gene are GTSNPN and SVGIG (reference sequence). This CDR3 is built from 12 residues. The V and J ends lost 4 bases and 7 bases respectively, with 13 bases between them. The CDR3 is CAWNAPSGGYTF. The CDR3 DNA follows: TGTGCCTGGAACGCCCCATCCGGTGGCTACACCTTC.

The gene calls are TRBV27 and TRBJ1-2, with D tentatively TRBD1 (6 bases). The CDR3 runs 15 residues. V was shortened by 5 bases and J by 6 bases, with 19 bases between the two germline ends. In germline, CDR1 is MNHEY, CDR2 SMNVEV (reference sequence). DNA for the CDR3: TGTGCCAGCAGTCGGTCCGGGACACTCATCCATGGCTACACCTTC. Its translation is CASSRSGTLIHGYTF.

This clone was observed a handful of times. V usage is TRBV6-5 and J usage is TRBJ1-1, with a weak D call TRBD1 (5 bases). Looked up from germline, CDR1 is MNHEY and CDR2 is SVGAGI. With 5 bases removed from V and 7 bases from J, the gap between germline ends came to 17 bases. The CDR3 length is 14 residues. In DNA form, the CDR3 reads TGTGCCAGCAGTGATAGACGGGGAACAGGTGAAGCTTTCTTT. Encoded protein: CASSDRRGTGEAFF.

J is TRBJ2-5 and V is TRBV19; the match to TRBD1 covers 8 bases. Germline V gene sequence: CDR1 LNHDA, CDR2 SQIVND (reference sequence). The V and J ends lost 5 bases and 0 bases, in that order; junction bases with no gene match: 14. This CDR3 is built from 18 residues. CDR3 nucleotide sequence: TGTGCCAGTAGTCATGGACCGGGACAGGACTTTTACCAAGAGACCCAGTACTTC. This codes for CASSHGPGQDFYQETQYF.

The chain carries TRBV28 and TRBJ2-3; TRBD2 matches at 12 bases. Per germline, CDR1 MDHEN and CDR2 SYDVKM. The CDR3 runs 18 residues. The V gene end was trimmed by 5 bases and the J gene end by 5 bases; junction bases not matched to a gene: 14. In DNA form, the CDR3 reads TGTGCCAGCAGTCTCCCCCGCCGACTAGCGGGAGAGGTAGATACGCAGTATTTT. Protein product: CASSLPRRLAGEVDTQYF.

The CDR3 reads CASSQEEGTLAGGREQYF. The CDR3 bases are TGCGCCAGCAGCCAAGAGGAAGGGACGCTAGCGGGAGGGCGGGAGCAGTACTTC. The J gene is TRBJ2-7, the V gene TRBV4-1; the match to TRBD2 covers 12 bases. From germline, CDR1 is MGHRA and CDR2 YSYEKL. V lost 0 bases, J lost 7 bases, and 13 bases stayed unmatched. The CDR3 sequence is 18 residues long.

This clone appeared once. V and J are TRBV7-9 and TRBJ2-1; 9 bases map to TRBD1. CDR1 and CDR2 (germline): SEHNR, FQNEAQ (reference sequence). The CDR3 sequence is 16 residues long. Unmatched junction bases numbered 8, after V lost 1 base and J lost 7 bases. The CDR3 region is CASSLVPGQGTNEQFF. Written as DNA, the CDR3 is TGTGCCAGCAGCTTAGTCCCGGGACAGGGCACAAATGAGCAGTTCTTC.

This chain links TRBV6-1 with TRBJ2-7; D possibly uses TRBD1 or TRBD2 (7 bases each). The ends were cut back, 0 bases at V and 6 bases at J, with 12 bases in the middle. Germline CDR1 MNHNS, CDR2 SASEGT. The CDR3 runs 14 residues. The CDR3 bases are TGTGCCAGCAGTGAAGCAACAGGGGAGGGCGAGCAGTACTTC. This gives the protein CASSEATGEGEQYF.

The chain has TRBV10-3 and TRBJ2-7; D might be TRBD1 (5 bases). Per germline, CDR1 ENHRY and CDR2 SYGVKD. The CDR3 has 17 residues. Trimming left V 0 bases short and J 3 bases short, with 18 bases between. The CDR3 coding sequence is TGTGCCATCAGTGAGTCGGCCCAAGGGGATTCACGCTACGAGCAGTACTTC. Protein product: CAISESAQGDSRYEQYF.

This clone was found once. The chain recombines TRBV5-4 with TRBJ2-7; 8 nucleotides align to TRBD1. The CDR3 extends over 15 amino acids. Germline-derived CDR1 and CDR2 are SGHNT and YYREEE (reference sequence). Trimming at V came to 4 bases and at J to 0 bases, leaving 6 bases not matched to a gene. The CDR3 DNA reads as TGTGCCAGCAGCATACGGACAGGGAGCTCCTACGAGCAGTACTTC. Amino acids: CASSIRTGSSYEQYF.

This clone has a single count. This chain uses TRBV27 with TRBJ2-5, with a weak D call TRBD2 (6 bases). This CDR3 spans 16 amino acids. Trimming removed 0 bases at V and 0 bases at J, with 11 bases between. CDR1 MNHEY and CDR2 SMNVEV come from the germline V gene (reference sequence). DNA for the CDR3: TGTGCCAGCAGTTTATCGAAAGGGACTTACCAAGAGACCCAGTACTTC. Translation: CASSLSKGTYQETQYF.

The chain couples TRBV19 to TRBJ2-1; D possibly uses TRBD1 or TRBD2 (5 bases each). Looked up from germline, CDR1 is LNHDA and CDR2 is SQIVND (reference sequence). The CDR3 totals 15 residues. The V end lost 3 bases, the J end lost 2 bases, and 11 bases lay between the germline ends. Here the CDR3 DNA reads TGTGCCAGTAGTATTGGGGACCCGACCTACAATGAGCAGTTCTTC. Translating gives CASSIGDPTYNEQFF.

Regarding this clone: The same CDR3 is also encoded by other DNA sequences in this sample. The chain carries TRBV27 and TRBJ2-7, with 10 bases that match TRBD2. Germline-derived CDR1 and CDR2 are MNHEY and SMNVEV (reference sequence). The CDR3 is 14 residues long. Trimming removed 6 bases from V and 4 bases from J; junction bases left unmatched: 6. The CDR3 sequence: CASSQIAGGYEQYF. The CDR3, as DNA: TGTGCCAGCAGCCAGATAGCGGGAGGTTACGAGCAGTACTTC.

This clone was observed once. The chain employs TRBV11-2 and TRBJ2-3; no reliable D call. Trimming took off 5 bases at V and 6 bases at J, with 12 bases between the two ends. The CDR3 is 13 residues long. Germline V CDR1 and CDR2: SGHAT, FQNNGV. The CDR3 region is CASSHTTVDTQYF. CDR3 in DNA: TGTGCCAGCAGCCATACCACGGTGGATACGCAGTATTTT.

DNA for the CDR3: TGCGCCAGCAGCCAAGTGTACCGGGACAACACAGATACGCAGTATTTT. This codes for CASSQVYRDNTDTQYF. The rearrangement links TRBV4-1 to TRBJ2-3; D is perhaps TRBD1 (6 bases). The germline V and J ends were trimmed by 1 base and 2 bases, with 13 bases remaining between them. The CDR3 spans 16 residues. Germline V gene data show CDR1 as MGHRA and CDR2 as YSYEKL.

The rearrangement uses TRBV6-6 and TRBJ2-7, with D possibly being TRBD2 (5 bases). In germline, CDR1 is MNHNY, CDR2 SVGAGI (reference sequence). The CDR3 loop spans 16 amino acids. V lost 0 bases and J lost 2, with 14 bases in between. CDR3 loop: CASSYSAAGGAYEQYF. The CDR3 DNA is TGTGCCAGCAGTTACTCTGCGGCGGGCGGAGCCTACGAGCAGTACTTC.

This chain joins TRBV27 and TRBJ2-1; 9 nucleotides line up with TRBD2. The CDR3 runs to 15 residues. Germline CDR1 is MNHEY and CDR2 is SMNVEV (reference sequence). The V segment lost 7 bases and the J segment 10 bases; nucleotides outside the gene matches: 14. CDR3 protein: CASNIAGALTREQFF. CDR3 bases: TGTGCCAGCAACATAGCGGGAGCGTTAACTCGGGAGCAGTTCTTC.

V usage is TRBV21-1 and J usage is TRBJ2-7; the table names TRBD2, a call not compared with the DNA. TRBV21-1 constitutes a pseudogene. This CDR3 contains 17 residues. CDR3 DNA: TGTGCCAGCAGCAGACCGGGACTAGCGGGTCCCCCCTGCGAGCAGTACTTC. The encoded protein is CASSRPGLAGPPCEQYF.

This chain connects TRBV25-1 to TRBJ2-3, with D perhaps TRBD1 (5 bases). CDR1 and CDR2 from the germline V gene are MGHDK and SYGVNS. Trimming took off 10 bases at V and 2 bases at J, with 19 bases between the two ends. CDR3 length: 15 amino acids. The CDR3 loop reads CAISKGGASTDTQYF. The CDR3 bases are TGTGCCATCTCCAAGGGTGGGGCCTCCACAGATACGCAGTATTTT.

The genes are TRBV6-1 and TRBJ1-2; D unresolved. Germline V gene data show CDR1 as MNHNS and CDR2 as SASEGT. The CDR3 covers 13 residues. Trimming left V 1 base short and J 4 bases short, with 7 bases between. The CDR3 DNA sequence: TGTGCCAGCAGTGAAGGGGGAGTCTATGGCTACACCTTC. Amino acids: CASSEGGVYGYTF.

This clone was found a few times. The rearrangement links TRBV19 to TRBJ1-4; the match to TRBD1 covers 7 bases. Germline V CDR1 and CDR2: LNHDA, SQIVND (reference sequence). The CDR3 spans 11 residues. J gave up 12 bases and V 5 bases, and 3 bases lay outside the gene matches. The DNA of the CDR3 is TGTGCCAGTAGTTCGCAGGGGGAACTGTTTTTT. Translated: CASSSQGELFF.